The following is a T cell receptor beta chain sequence with its context. This receptor's antigen is unknown. No much larger clonotype is one base removed from it; base qualities were not supplied. The CDR3 regions of human TCRbeta chains were subjected to immunosequencing. The study's processing was this. Repertoire TCRs were matched against a reference library of SARS-CoV-2-specific TCRs generated with the MIRA antigen-specificity platform. Breadth was defined as the fraction of unique TCRs that were SARS-CoV-2-associated, and depth was defined as the fraction of total T cells that were SARS-CoV-2-associated. Using the MIRA data, each spike-specific TCR was mapped to the spike region that the TCR reacts to and placed in a CD4 or CD8 class. Log10-transformed breadth and depth values were compared by one-way ANOVA with Sidak's multiple comparisons tests. The source is immuneACCESS, and TCRdb retained only in-frame sequences with V and J called. Part of the clones is not carried over; for the studies checked, unresolved V genes explain less than half of this, and the remainder is unexplained. That table is the source of V, J and clone size, and D and trimming were worked out from the DNA. The sample table shows some 86,000 clones, and around 92% are seen once. 5% to 6.5% of the sample comes from the top ten.

This entry belongs to a study of T cell responses to AZD1222 COVID-19 vaccine (dated by TCRdb to about 2021). Concerning the study at large: AZD1222 recipients with second doses at about 4 weeks or about 12 weeks were pooled, because spike-specific TCR depth and breadth did not differ between schedules. A total of 230 or so trial participants underwent TCR sequencing, of whom 207 received two doses of AZD1222 and about 25 received two doses of the MenACWY control vaccine. Trial participants were enrolled by age into subgroups of 18-55, 56-69 and 70-plus years, and 148, 28 and 57 TCR-sequenced participants, respectively, were included in these subgroups. The study at large found these results: Only six or seven AZD1222 recipients were SARS-CoV-2 seropositive at baseline, limiting conclusions about previously exposed vaccinees. Spike-specific TCR breadth and depth rose significantly after two AZD1222 doses compared with day 0 and with MenACWY recipients. Because no day 14 peak-response samples were available, the repertoires could be characterized only after the peak T cell response. Nearly half of unique spike-specific TCRs reportedly recognized epitopes outside regions mutated in the B.1.351 and B.1.1.7 variants. The whole spike protein was spanned by vaccine-associated CD4 TCRs, and dominant responses were seen in regions 160-218 and 743-854. Most participants were white British and females outnumbered males, and the authors suggested that clonal diversity may have been underestimated. The 56-69-year group was small, and its depth increase did not reach significance, likely because of low power.

The germline V and J ends show losses of 0 bases and 4 bases respectively, and no gene match explains 0 bases of the junction. The CDR3 spans 14 residues, from the cysteine through the phenylalanine. Left in the record is the CDR3 DNA by itself, 42 bases read in frame from the first base. Taken from the germline V gene, the CDR1 and CDR2 loops are SGDLS and YYNGEE. The sample's time point label is to be understood as: baseline before first vaccination. Vaccinee samples came from UK trials COV001 and COV002, including a single-blind randomized controlled phase 2/3 trial of AZD1222 (ChAdOx1 nCoV-19) in healthy adults. For TCRbeta chain sequencing, PBMC samples from trial participants were taken at day 0 and at day 28 after the second dose.

This receptor was identified in an adult in good health. Sequenced material: peripheral blood, taken on day 0 of AZD1222 vaccination. The chain was built from TRBV9 and TRBJ2-3; 9 central nucleotides agree with TRBD2. The encoded CDR3 is CASSVGTSADTQYF. The bases are TGTGCCAGCAGCGTAGGGACTAGCGCAGATACGCAGTATTTT.